These T cell receptor beta chains were read from a single sample in a study of cytomegalovirus exposure and HLA in healthy donors. The repertoire was sequenced with immunoSEQ multiplex PCR; TCRdb's copy has only in-frame clones and lacks some. The repertoire consists of 210,000 or so clones, with roughly four fifths occurring once and the leading ten covering approximately 0.5%. Sequenced material: PBMCs. These receptors came from a woman aged 40 to 49 in good health and CMV-seronegative. Both conserved end residues are part of each CDR3. The order of the fields is D gene, V gene, CDR3 length, J gene, clone size, CDR3 protein, CDR3 DNA. D genes are given only for firm matches. Not all rows give a size; the values are once, few, many and, for expanded clones, a class.

NA	TRBV5-1	16	TRBJ2-1	NA	CASSLARTGGGDEQFF	TGCGCCAGCAGCTTGGCCCGTACAGGGGGAGGGGATGAGCAGTTCTTC
TRBD1	TRBV6-6	13	TRBJ1-1	once	CASSYLGGSEAFF	TGTGCCAGCAGTTACTTAGGGGGCTCTGAAGCTTTCTTT
TRBD2	TRBV30	13	TRBJ2-5	NA	CALAGAGSKTQYF	TGTGCCTTAGCGGGGGCGGGATCGAAGACCCAGTACTTC
NA	TRBV9	15	TRBJ1-6	NA	CASSVALQENSPLHF	TGTGCCAGCAGCGTAGCTTTACAGGAAAATTCACCCCTCCACTTT
NA	TRBV5-4	14	TRBJ1-1	NA	CASSLQALNTEAFF	TGTGCCAGCAGCTTGCAAGCCTTGAACACTGAAGCTTTCTTT
TRBD2	TRBV29-1	13	TRBJ2-1	NA	CSVGGGAETEQFF	TGCAGCGTTGGCGGGGGGGCTGAGACTGAGCAGTTCTTC
NA	TRBV13	13	TRBJ1-1	NA	CASSTHSGTEAFF	TGTGCCAGCAGCACCCACTCGGGAACTGAAGCTTTCTTT
NA	TRBV25-1	13	TRBJ1-1	NA	CASRTGQNTEAFF	TGTGCCAGCAGGACAGGACAGAACACTGAAGCTTTCTTT
NA	TRBV14	17	TRBJ1-1	NA	CASSQEIRPVQNTEAFF	TGTGCCAGCAGCCAAGAAATCCGCCCAGTGCAGAACACTGAAGCTTTCTTT
NA	TRBV11-2	14	TRBJ1-1	once	CASSLERGVTEAFF	TGTGCCAGCAGCTTAGAGCGGGGAGTCACTGAAGCTTTCTTT
NA	TRBV10-3	17	TRBJ2-7	few	CAITPREAKGTPYEQYF	TGTGCCATCACACCCCGCGAGGCCAAGGGGACACCCTACGAGCAGTACTTC
NA	TRBV5-1	13	TRBJ2-1	NA	CASSLVPSNEQFF	TGCGCCAGCAGCTTGGTGCCCAGTAATGAGCAGTTCTTC
NA	TRBV29-1	13	TRBJ1-5	NA	CSVRWGVGQPQHF	TGCAGCGTTAGATGGGGGGTTGGACAGCCCCAGCATTTT
TRBD2	TRBV7-2	16	TRBJ2-7	NA	CASSRALAGGPYGEYF	TGTGCCAGCAGCCGCGCCCTAGCGGGGGGACCCTACGGGGAGTACTTC
NA	TRBV5-8	15	TRBJ1-1	NA	CASSLGDSSNTEAFF	TGTGCCAGCAGCTTGGGAGACAGTTCGAACACTGAAGCTTTCTTT
NA	TRBV7-9	12	TRBJ2-7	NA	CASSSLGYEQYF	TGTGCCAGCAGCTCTCTAGGCTACGAGCAGTACTTC
NA	TRBV28	15	TRBJ2-7	NA	CASSFTDIVPYEQYF	TGTGCCAGCAGTTTTACGGACATCGTTCCCTACGAGCAGTACTTC
TRBD1	TRBV5-1	15	TRBJ2-1	NA	CASSSGTGGIYEQFF	TGCGCCAGCAGCTCCGGGACAGGGGGCATCTATGAGCAGTTCTTC
TRBD1	TRBV30	15	TRBJ2-5	NA	CAWSPGQASQETQYF	TGTGCCTGGAGTCCCGGACAGGCCAGCCAAGAGACCCAGTACTTC
TRBD2	TRBV28	17	TRBJ2-7	NA	CASSLRVAGELLREQYF	TGTGCCAGCAGCCTTCGGGTAGCGGGGGAACTCCTTAGGGAGCAGTACTTC
NA	TRBV29-1	14	TRBJ1-1	few	CSVGMLTVNTEAFF	TGCAGCGTTGGGATGCTGACAGTCAACACTGAAGCTTTCTTT
NA	TRBV4-2	15	TRBJ1-6	many	CASSQDSQGDSPLHF	TGTGCCAGCAGCCAAGACTCGCAGGGCGATTCACCCCTCCACTTT
TRBD1	TRBV4-1	15	TRBJ2-2	NA	CASSQVETGTGELFF	TGCGCCAGCAGCCAAGTTGAGACAGGGACCGGGGAGCTGTTTTTT
TRBD1	TRBV5-1	13	TRBJ1-4	NA	CASSPQGYEKLFF	TGCGCCAGCAGTCCACAGGGGTATGAAAAACTGTTTTTT
NA	TRBV2	18	TRBJ1-6	NA	CASSDPLKGGISISPLHF	TGTGCCAGCAGTGATCCCCTGAAGGGAGGTATAAGTATTTCACCCCTCCACTTT
NA	TRBV18	15	TRBJ1-1	NA	CASSPQRLANTEAFF	TGTGCCAGCTCACCACAGCGCCTTGCGAACACTGAAGCTTTCTTT
TRBD2	TRBV10-3	14	TRBJ2-7	NA	CAIRPTSGTYEQYF	TGTGCCATCAGACCGACTAGCGGCACCTACGAGCAGTACTTC
NA	TRBV7-9	14	TRBJ1-5	NA	CASSSVGDSQPQHF	TGTGCCAGCAGCTCAGTAGGGGATAGTCAGCCCCAGCATTTT
TRBD1	TRBV19	15	TRBJ2-2	once	CASSLDRATTGELFF	TGTGCCAGTAGCCTGGACAGGGCCACCACCGGGGAGCTGTTTTTT
NA	TRBV4-3	13	TRBJ2-2	NA	CASSQDRAGELFF	TGCGCCAGCAGCCAAGATCGGGCCGGGGAGCTGTTTTTT
NA	TRBV10-1	14	TRBJ1-1	NA	CASNQDRTNTEAFF	TGCGCCAGCAACCAAGACAGAACGAACACTGAAGCTTTCTTT
TRBD2	TRBV2	18	TRBJ2-1	NA	CASSDALRGGGSYNEQFF	TGTGCCAGCAGTGACGCCCTTCGCGGGGGGGGATCCTACAATGAGCAGTTCTTC
TRBD1	TRBV9	16	TRBJ1-4	once	CASSPRTGNLNEKLFF	TGTGCCAGCAGCCCTCGGACAGGAAACCTTAATGAAAAACTGTTTTTT
TRBD1	TRBV28	14	TRBJ2-2	NA	CASSRTGGTGELFF	TGTGCCAGCAGCCGGACAGGGGGCACCGGGGAGCTGTTTTTT
NA	TRBV7-6	15	TRBJ2-7	NA	CASSPRTAWNYEQYF	TGTGCCAGCAGCCCCCGGACAGCATGGAACTACGAGCAGTACTTC
NA	TRBV27	15	TRBJ2-1	NA	CASSPGDLSYNEQFF	TGTGCCAGCAGTCCGGGTGACCTTTCCTACAATGAGCAGTTCTTC
TRBD1	TRBV2	14	TRBJ2-5	NA	CASSKQGAEETQYF	TGTGCCAGCAGTAAACAGGGGGCGGAAGAGACCCAGTACTTC
NA	TRBV5-1	15	TRBJ1-5	NA	CASSFVGGANQPQHF	TGCGCCAGCAGCTTCGTAGGAGGGGCCAATCAGCCCCAGCATTTT
NA	TRBV6-6	15	TRBJ1-6	few	CASRPPPRLGSPLHF	TGTGCCAGCAGGCCGCCGCCGCGCCTAGGTTCACCCCTCCACTTT